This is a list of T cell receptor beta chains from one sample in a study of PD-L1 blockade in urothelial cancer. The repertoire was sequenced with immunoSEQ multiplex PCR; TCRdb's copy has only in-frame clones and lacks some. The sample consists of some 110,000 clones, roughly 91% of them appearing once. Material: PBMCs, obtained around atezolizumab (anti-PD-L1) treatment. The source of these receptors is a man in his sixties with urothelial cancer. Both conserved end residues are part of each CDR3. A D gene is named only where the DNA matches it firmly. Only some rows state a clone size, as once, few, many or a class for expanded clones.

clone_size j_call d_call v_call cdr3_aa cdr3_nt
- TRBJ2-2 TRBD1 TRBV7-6 CASSIGQGDGELFF TGTGCCAGCAGCATCGGACAGGGAGACGGGGAGCTGTTTTTT
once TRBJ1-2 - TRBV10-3 CAISGEGKTERIYGYTF TGTGCCATCAGTGGGGAGGGGAAAACGGAACGGATCTATGGCTACACCTTC
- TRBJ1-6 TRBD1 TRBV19 CASSIRQGGNSPLHF TGTGCCAGTAGTATCAGACAGGGAGGTAATTCACCCCTCCACTTT
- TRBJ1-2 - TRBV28 CASSLMDSYGYTF TGTGCCAGCAGTTTAATGGACAGCTATGGCTACACCTTC
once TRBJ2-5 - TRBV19 CASSLPRDTHGETQYF TGTGCCAGTAGCCTACCCCGGGACACGCATGGAGAGACCCAGTACTTC
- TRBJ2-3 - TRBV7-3 CASSPRGGLDTQYF TGTGCCAGCAGCCCAAGGGGGGGTCTAGATACGCAGTATTTT
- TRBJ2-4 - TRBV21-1 CASSNTQGGKNIQYF TGTGCCAGCAGTAATACCCAGGGCGGCAAAAACATTCAGTACTTC
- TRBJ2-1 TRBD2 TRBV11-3 CASSLVTSGNNEQFF TGTGCCAGCAGCTTAGTGACTAGCGGGAACAATGAGCAGTTCTTC
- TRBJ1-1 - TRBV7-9 CASSPPRDTEAFF TGTGCCAGCAGCCCACCGAGGGACACTGAAGCTTTCTTT
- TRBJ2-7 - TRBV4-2 CASSQELSSYEQYF TGTGCCAGCAGCCAGGAGCTGAGCTCCTACGAGCAGTACTTC
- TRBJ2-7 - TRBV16 CASSPGYEQYF TGTGCCAGCAGCCCGGGGTACGAGCAGTACTTC
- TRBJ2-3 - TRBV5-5 CASSPRIPDTQYF TGTGCCAGCAGCCCCAGGATTCCAGATACGCAGTATTTT
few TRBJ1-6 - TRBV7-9 CASSGQLLNSPLHF TGTGCCAGCAGCGGACAGCTGCTTAATTCACCCCTCCACTTT
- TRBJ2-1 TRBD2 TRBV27 CASSLAASGWVDEQFF TGTGCCAGCAGTTTAGCGGCTAGCGGGTGGGTGGATGAGCAGTTCTTC
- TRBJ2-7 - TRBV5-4 CASSWSGTGSYEQYF TGTGCCAGCAGCTGGAGCGGGACAGGTTCCTACGAGCAGTACTTC
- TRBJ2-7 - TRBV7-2 CASSLAGREQYF TGTGCCAGCAGCTTAGCAGGGAGGGAGCAGTACTTC
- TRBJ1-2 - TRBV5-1 CASSLAGVDGYTF TGCGCCAGCAGCTTGGCAGGGGTTGATGGCTACACCTTC
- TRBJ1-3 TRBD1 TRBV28 CASTPGTGALGNTIYF TGTGCCAGCACTCCTGGGACAGGCGCTCTTGGAAACACCATATATTTT
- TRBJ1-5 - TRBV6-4 CASSDDSPLVGPQHF TGTGCCAGCAGTGACGATAGCCCCCTTGTAGGGCCCCAGCATTTT
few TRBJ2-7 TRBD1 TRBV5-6 CASRQGAREQYF TGTGCCAGCAGACAGGGGGCAAGGGAGCAGTACTTC
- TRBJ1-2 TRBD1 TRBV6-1 CASSQGARGYTF TGTGCCAGCAGCCAGGGGGCGCGGGGCTACACCTTC